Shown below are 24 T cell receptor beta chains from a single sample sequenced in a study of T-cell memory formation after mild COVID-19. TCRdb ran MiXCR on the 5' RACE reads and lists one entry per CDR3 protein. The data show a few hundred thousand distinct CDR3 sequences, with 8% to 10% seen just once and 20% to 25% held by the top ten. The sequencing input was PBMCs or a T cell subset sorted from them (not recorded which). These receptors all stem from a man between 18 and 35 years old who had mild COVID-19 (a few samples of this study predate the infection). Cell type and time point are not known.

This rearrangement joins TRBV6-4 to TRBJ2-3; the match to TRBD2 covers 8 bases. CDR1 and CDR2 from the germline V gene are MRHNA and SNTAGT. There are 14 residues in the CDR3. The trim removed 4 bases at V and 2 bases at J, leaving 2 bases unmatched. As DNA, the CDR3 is TGTGCCAGCAGTGTAGCGGGGCCCACAGATACGCAGTATTTT. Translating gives CASSVAGPTDTQYF.

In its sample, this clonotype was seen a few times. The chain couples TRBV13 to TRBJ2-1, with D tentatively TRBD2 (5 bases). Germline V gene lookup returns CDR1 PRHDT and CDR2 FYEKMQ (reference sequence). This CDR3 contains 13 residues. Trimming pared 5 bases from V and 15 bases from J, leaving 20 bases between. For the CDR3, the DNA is TGTGCCAGCAGCCCCCAATCCCGCCTAGCACTGTTCTTC. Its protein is CASSPQSRLALFF.

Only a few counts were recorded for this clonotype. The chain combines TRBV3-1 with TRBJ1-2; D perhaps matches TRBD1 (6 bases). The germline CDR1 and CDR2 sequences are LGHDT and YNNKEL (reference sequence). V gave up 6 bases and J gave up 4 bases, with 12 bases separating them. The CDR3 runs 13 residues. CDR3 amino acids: CASRAGEGYGYTF. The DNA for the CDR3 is TGTGCCAGCAGGGCAGGGGAAGGCTATGGCTACACCTTC.

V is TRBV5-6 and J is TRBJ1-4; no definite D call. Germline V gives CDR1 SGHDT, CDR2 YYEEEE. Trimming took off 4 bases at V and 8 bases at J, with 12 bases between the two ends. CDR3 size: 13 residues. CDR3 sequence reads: CASSHPLGEKLFF. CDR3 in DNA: TGTGCCAGCAGCCATCCACTCGGAGAAAAACTGTTTTTT.

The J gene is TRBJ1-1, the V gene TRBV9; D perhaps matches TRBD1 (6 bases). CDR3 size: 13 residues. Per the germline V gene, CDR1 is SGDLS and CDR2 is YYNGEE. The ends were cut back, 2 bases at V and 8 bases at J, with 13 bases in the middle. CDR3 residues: CASSVDFQGEAFF. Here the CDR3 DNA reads TGTGCCAGCAGCGTCGATTTCCAGGGGGAAGCTTTCTTT.

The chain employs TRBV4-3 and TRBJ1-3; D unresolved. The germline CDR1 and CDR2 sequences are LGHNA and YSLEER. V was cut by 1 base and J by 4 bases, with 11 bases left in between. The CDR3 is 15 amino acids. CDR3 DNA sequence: TGCGCCAGCAGCCAAGTTTCAGGCTGGGGAAACACCATATATTTT. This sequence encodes CASSQVSGWGNTIYF.

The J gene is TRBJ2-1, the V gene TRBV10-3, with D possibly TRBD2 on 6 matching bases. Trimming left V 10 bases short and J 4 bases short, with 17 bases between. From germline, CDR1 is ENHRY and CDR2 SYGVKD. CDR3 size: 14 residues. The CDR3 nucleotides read TGTGCCAGTGAGGAGGGGCGCGGGTACAATGAGCAGTTCTTC. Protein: CASEEGRGYNEQFF.

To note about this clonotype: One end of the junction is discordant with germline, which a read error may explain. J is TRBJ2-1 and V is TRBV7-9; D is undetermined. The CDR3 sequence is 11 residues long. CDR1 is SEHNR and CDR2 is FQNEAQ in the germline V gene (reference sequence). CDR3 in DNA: TGTGCCAGCAGCACCTACGATGAGCAGTTCTTC. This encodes CASSTYDEQFF.

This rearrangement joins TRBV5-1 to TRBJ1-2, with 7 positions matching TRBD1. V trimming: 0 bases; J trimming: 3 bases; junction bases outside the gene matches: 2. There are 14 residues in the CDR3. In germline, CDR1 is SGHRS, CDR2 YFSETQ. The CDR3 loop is CASSLGGTDYGYTF. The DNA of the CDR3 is TGCGCCAGCAGCTTGGGGGGGACAGACTATGGCTACACCTTC.

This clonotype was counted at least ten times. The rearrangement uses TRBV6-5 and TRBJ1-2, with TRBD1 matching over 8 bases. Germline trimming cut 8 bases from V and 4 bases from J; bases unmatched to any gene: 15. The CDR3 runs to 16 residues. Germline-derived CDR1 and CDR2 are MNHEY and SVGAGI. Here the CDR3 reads CASGFWIGTGGYGYTF. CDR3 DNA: TGTGCCAGCGGATTCTGGATCGGAACAGGGGGCTATGGCTACACCTTC.

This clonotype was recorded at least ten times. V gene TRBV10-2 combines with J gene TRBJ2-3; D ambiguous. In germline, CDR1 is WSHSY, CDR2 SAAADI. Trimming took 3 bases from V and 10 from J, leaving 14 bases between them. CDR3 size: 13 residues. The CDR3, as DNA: TGCGCCAGCAGTGAAGATAGCCTAGGAGCGCAGTATTTT. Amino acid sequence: CASSEDSLGAQYF.

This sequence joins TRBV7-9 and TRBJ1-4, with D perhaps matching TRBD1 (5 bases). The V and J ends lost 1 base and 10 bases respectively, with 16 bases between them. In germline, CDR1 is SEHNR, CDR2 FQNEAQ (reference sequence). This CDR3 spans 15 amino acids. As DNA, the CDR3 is TGTGCCAGCAGCTTAGTGGCGGGGGAAACGGGAAAACTGTTTTTT. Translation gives CASSLVAGETGKLFF.

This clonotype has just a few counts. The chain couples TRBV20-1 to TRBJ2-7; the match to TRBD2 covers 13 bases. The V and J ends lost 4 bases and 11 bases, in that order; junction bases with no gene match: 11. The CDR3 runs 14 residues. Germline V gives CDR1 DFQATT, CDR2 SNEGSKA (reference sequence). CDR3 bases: TGCAGTGCTAATTCCGGGACTAGCGGGGTACAGGAGTACTTC. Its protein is CSANSGTSGVQEYF.

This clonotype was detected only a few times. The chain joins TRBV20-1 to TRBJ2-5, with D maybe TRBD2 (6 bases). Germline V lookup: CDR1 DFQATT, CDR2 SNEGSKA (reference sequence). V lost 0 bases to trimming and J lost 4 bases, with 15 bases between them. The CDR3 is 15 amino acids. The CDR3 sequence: CSARDPGVFAETQYF. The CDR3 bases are TGCAGTGCTAGAGATCCGGGGGTTTTTGCAGAGACCCAGTACTTC.

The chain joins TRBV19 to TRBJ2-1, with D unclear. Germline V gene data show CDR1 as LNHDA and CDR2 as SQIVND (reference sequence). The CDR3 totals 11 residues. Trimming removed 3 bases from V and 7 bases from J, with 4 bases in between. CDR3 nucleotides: TGTGCCAGTAGTATTGAGAATGAGCAGTTCTTC. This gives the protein CASSIENEQFF.

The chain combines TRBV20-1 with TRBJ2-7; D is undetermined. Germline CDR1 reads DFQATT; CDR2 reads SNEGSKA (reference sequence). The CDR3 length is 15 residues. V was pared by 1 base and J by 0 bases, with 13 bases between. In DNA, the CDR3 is TGCAGTGCTAGAGGATATTACAGAAGCTCCTACGAGCAGTACTTC. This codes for CSARGYYRSSYEQYF.

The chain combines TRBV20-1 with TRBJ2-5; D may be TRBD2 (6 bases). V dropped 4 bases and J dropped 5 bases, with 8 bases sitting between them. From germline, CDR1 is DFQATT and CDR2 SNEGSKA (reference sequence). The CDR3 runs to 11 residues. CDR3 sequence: CSATGRETQYF. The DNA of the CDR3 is TGCAGTGCTACGGGGAGGGAGACCCAGTACTTC.

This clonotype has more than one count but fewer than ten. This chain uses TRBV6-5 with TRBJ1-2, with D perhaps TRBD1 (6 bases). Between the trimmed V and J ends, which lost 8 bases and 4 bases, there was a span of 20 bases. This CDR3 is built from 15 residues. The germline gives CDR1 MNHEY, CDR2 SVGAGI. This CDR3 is CASGGRASTPYGYTF. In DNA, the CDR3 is TGTGCCAGCGGGGGCCGGGCTTCCACCCCCTATGGCTACACCTTC.

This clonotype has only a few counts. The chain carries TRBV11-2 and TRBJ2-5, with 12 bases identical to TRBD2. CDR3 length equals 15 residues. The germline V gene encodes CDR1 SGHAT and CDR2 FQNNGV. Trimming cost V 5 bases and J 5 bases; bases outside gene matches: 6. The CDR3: CASSQTSGGGETQYF. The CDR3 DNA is TGTGCCAGCAGCCAGACTAGCGGGGGTGGTGAGACCCAGTACTTC.

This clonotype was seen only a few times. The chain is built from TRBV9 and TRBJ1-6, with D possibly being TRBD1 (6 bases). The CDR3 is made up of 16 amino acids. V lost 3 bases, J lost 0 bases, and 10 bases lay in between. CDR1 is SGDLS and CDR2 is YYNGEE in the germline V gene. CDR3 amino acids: CASSATGSSYNSPLHF. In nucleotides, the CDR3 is TGTGCCAGCAGCGCCACAGGGAGCTCCTATAATTCACCCCTCCACTTT.

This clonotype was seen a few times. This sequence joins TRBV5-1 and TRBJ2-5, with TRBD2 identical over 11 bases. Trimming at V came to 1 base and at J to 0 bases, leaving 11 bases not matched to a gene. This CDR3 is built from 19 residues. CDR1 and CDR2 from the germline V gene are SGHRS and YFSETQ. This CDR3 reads CASSLRLGASGGNQETQYF. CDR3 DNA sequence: TGCGCCAGCAGCTTGAGGCTCGGGGCTAGCGGGGGGAACCAAGAGACCCAGTACTTC.

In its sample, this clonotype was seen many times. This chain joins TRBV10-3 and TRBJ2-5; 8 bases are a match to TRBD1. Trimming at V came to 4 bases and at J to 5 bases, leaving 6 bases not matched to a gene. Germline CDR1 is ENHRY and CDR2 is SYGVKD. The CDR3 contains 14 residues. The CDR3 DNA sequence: TGTGCCATCAGTGCACAGGGGGTGGAGGAGACCCAGTACTTC. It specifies CAISAQGVEETQYF.

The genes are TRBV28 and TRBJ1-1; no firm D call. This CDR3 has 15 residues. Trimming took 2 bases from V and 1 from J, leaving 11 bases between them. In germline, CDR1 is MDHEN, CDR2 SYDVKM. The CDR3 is CASSLGGLTNTEAFF. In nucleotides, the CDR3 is TGTGCCAGCAGTTTAGGAGGCCTGACGAACACTGAAGCTTTCTTT.

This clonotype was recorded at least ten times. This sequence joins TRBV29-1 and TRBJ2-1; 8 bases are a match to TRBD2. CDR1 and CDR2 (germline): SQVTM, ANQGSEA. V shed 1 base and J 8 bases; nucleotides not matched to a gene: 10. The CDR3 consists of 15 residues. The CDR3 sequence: CSVEAGRGGRDEQFF. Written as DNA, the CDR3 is TGCAGCGTTGAAGCAGGGCGCGGGGGGCGCGATGAGCAGTTCTTC.